The clone carrying this T cell receptor beta chain occurred many times. The data originate from a study of low-dose radiotherapy and immunotherapy resistance in tumors. Regarding time point: after trial treatment. Documented treatment: LDRT plus nivolumab, ipilimumab, low-dose cyclophosphamide and aspirin (RACIN trial). The V end was cut by 4 bases, the J end by 1 base, with 10 bases between. CDR3 size: 13 residues. Germline V gene data show CDR1 as SQVTM and CDR2 as ANQGSEA. Primers targeting TRAV and TRBV primed first-strand cDNA, covering alpha and beta chains. Both a constant-region primer and a V-primer adapter served to amplify TCRs across 20 to 25 PCR cycles. After the mRNA was isolated, it was amplified using in vitro transcription. Each CDR3 protein gets one entry after TCRdb re-called the reads with MiXCR. The top ten clones hold around 13% of a sample with more than 70,000 distinct CDR3 sequences, more than 20% of them seen once.

This receptor was taken from a female donor with ovarian cancer. Sequenced material: PBMCs, taken after low-dose radiotherapy plus immunotherapy. V gene TRBV29-1 combines with J gene TRBJ1-1, with D perhaps TRBD1 (6 bases). CDR3 residues: CSVADRKNTEAFF. CDR3 nucleotide sequence: TGCAGCGTTGCTGACAGGAAGAACACTGAAGCTTTCTTT.